These 20 T cell receptor beta chains were sequenced from one sample in a study of cytomegalovirus exposure and HLA in healthy donors. PCR involved 60 Vbeta and 13 Jbeta primers. Here immunoSEQ multiplex PCR was the method, and the copy in TCRdb shows in-frame clones only, minus some. The sample has around 120,000 clones; around 79% are singletons. Input material: PBMCs. All receptors derive from a woman aged 40 to 55 in good health and CMV-seronegative.

The chain carries TRBV19 and TRBJ2-1; 7 nucleotides align to TRBD1. Germline CDR1 is LNHDA and CDR2 is SQIVND (reference sequence). The CDR3 length is 16 residues. With V trimmed by 4 bases and J by 5 bases, 11 bases remained unmatched. CDR3 bases: TGTGCCAGTAGTACGATACCGGGACAGCTAAACAATGAGCAGTTCTTC. Protein product: CASSTIPGQLNNEQFF.

V gene TRBV9 combines with J gene TRBJ2-5; TRBD2 matches at 7 bases. Germline V CDR1 and CDR2: SGDLS, YYNGEE. CDR3 length: 14 amino acids. With V trimmed by 5 bases and J by 5 bases, 9 bases remained unmatched. In DNA form, the CDR3 reads TGTGCCAGCAGTGGCGGGAGTACGGCGGAGACCCAGTACTTC. It is translated as CASSGGSTAETQYF.

The chain is built from TRBV28 and TRBJ1-2, with TRBD1 as a possible D gene (6 bases). Per the germline V gene, CDR1 is MDHEN and CDR2 is SYDVKM. The CDR3 covers 17 residues. Between the trimmed V and J ends, which lost 2 bases and 2 bases, there was a span of 18 bases. The CDR3 sequence: CASSLIGGAPGNYGYTF. The CDR3 DNA sequence: TGTGCCAGCAGTTTAATTGGGGGGGCCCCGGGCAACTATGGCTACACCTTC.

The chain uses TRBV6-1 and TRBJ2-3; the D is unclear. Germline lookup yields CDR1 MNHNS and CDR2 SASEGT. This CDR3 contains 15 residues. Trimming removed 2 bases from V and 0 bases from J, with 9 bases in between. CDR3 bases: TGTGCCAGCAGTGAAACTTCCCTAAGCACAGATACGCAGTATTTT. Protein product: CASSETSLSTDTQYF.

This clone was seen more than once but under ten times. This rearrangement joins TRBV7-8 to TRBJ2-2, with a weak D call TRBD2 (6 bases). V lost 5 bases and J 13 bases, leaving 17 bases between the germline ends. The germline V gene encodes CDR1 SGHVS and CDR2 FQNEAQ. The CDR3 length is 13 residues. The CDR3 region is CASSPPRETALFF. CDR3 sequence (DNA): TGTGCCAGCAGCCCGCCTCGGGAGACGGCGCTGTTTTTT.

The CDR3 DNA is TGCGCCAGCAGCCAAGGGCGGGAGGCACTTGAAGCTTTCTTT. This sequence encodes CASSQGREALEAFF. This sequence joins TRBV4-3 and TRBJ1-1, with D unresolved. The germline CDR1 and CDR2 sequences are LGHNA and YSLEER. V shed 1 base and J shed 7 bases, with 13 bases lying between them. This CDR3 contains 14 residues.

The chain couples TRBV7-9 to TRBJ2-1; maybe TRBD1 (5 bases). The ends were cut back, 8 bases at V and 2 bases at J, with 22 bases in the middle. Germline CDR1 SEHNR, CDR2 FQNEAQ (reference sequence). The length of the CDR3 is 17 residues. For the CDR3, the DNA is TGTGCCAGCTCCCGACGCTGGGGCAGGGTAACCTACAATGAGCAGTTCTTC. This encodes CASSRRWGRVTYNEQFF.

The chain combines TRBV5-1 with TRBJ2-1, with TRBD1 identical over 9 bases. Germline V gene sequence: CDR1 SGHRS, CDR2 YFSETQ. Unmatched junction bases numbered 7, after V lost 3 bases and J lost 3 bases. The CDR3 is 16 residues long. In DNA, the CDR3 is TGCGCCAGCAGCTGGGGCGGGACAGGGATCTACAATGAGCAGTTCTTC. It specifies CASSWGGTGIYNEQFF.

The CDR3 sequence: CASSGAGTGVSEQYF. CDR3 in DNA: TGCGCCAGCAGCGGAGCCGGGACAGGGGTTTCCGAGCAGTACTTC. This chain uses TRBV5-1 with TRBJ2-7; 10 nucleotides line up with TRBD1. CDR1 is SGHRS and CDR2 is YFSETQ in the germline V gene. V shed 4 bases, J shed 6 bases, and the junction held 10 bases outside the gene matches. The CDR3 is 15 amino acids.

The chain has TRBV7-2 and TRBJ2-2; TRBD1 matches 7 bases. The germline gives CDR1 SGHTA, CDR2 FQGNSA. CDR3 size: 14 residues. V was clipped by 6 bases and J by 7 bases; unmatched bases: 8. CDR3 amino acids: CASSIDRANGELFF. CDR3 nucleotides: TGTGCCAGCAGTATCGACAGGGCGAACGGGGAGCTGTTTTTT.

The chain employs TRBV4-3 and TRBJ2-3; 9 bases are a match to TRBD2. The length of the CDR3 is 19 residues. The junction had 13 bases not matched to a gene; V was cut back by 0 bases and J by 3 bases. Germline V gene sequence: CDR1 LGHNA, CDR2 YSLEER. The CDR3 is CASSQELLAGVKGTDTQYF. As DNA, the CDR3 is TGCGCCAGCAGCCAAGAGTTGTTAGCGGGGGTCAAAGGGACAGATACGCAGTATTTT.

The CDR3 loop is CASSLAGESVEQYF. CDR3 DNA: TGTGCCAGCAGTTTAGCAGGGGAGTCGGTCGAGCAGTACTTC. V gene TRBV28 combines with J gene TRBJ2-7; tentatively, D is TRBD1 (6 bases). V gave up 2 bases and J gave up 6 bases, with 14 bases separating them. The CDR3 totals 14 residues. Germline V lookup: CDR1 MDHEN, CDR2 SYDVKM.

The V gene is TRBV21-1, the J gene TRBJ2-3; the table's D call of TRBD1 was not tested on the DNA. TRBV21-1 is described as a pseudogene. This CDR3 has 15 residues. The CDR3 DNA sequence: TGTGCCAGCAGCTGGGGTGGACAGGTCACAGATACGCAGTATTTT. Translation gives CASSWGGQVTDTQYF.

The V and J genes are TRBV28 and TRBJ2-7; D not resolved. V was cut by 4 bases and J by 4 bases, with 8 bases left in between. CDR1 is MDHEN and CDR2 is SYDVKM in the germline V gene. CDR3 length equals 12 residues. The CDR3 nucleotides are TGTGCCAGCAGTTCCCCGGGTTACGAGCAGTACTTC. The encoded protein is CASSSPGYEQYF.

This clone was seen just once. The V call is TRBV6-6, the J call TRBJ1-5; maybe TRBD1 (5 bases). The CDR3 runs to 14 residues. V gave up 7 bases and J gave up 1 base, with 11 bases separating them. CDR1 and CDR2 from the germline V gene are MNHNY and SVGAGI (reference sequence). In nucleotides, the CDR3 is TGTGCCAGCATCGGGGGGTTGAGCAATCAGCCCCAGCATTTT. Translation: CASIGGLSNQPQHF.

The rearrangement uses TRBV2 and TRBJ1-6; no firm D call. V was clipped by 6 bases and J by 7 bases, with 10 bases between them. Germline CDR1 reads SNHLY; CDR2 reads FYNNEI. The CDR3 loop spans 13 amino acids. The CDR3 spells CASSLGANSPLHF. The CDR3 coding sequence is TGTGCCAGCAGCCTAGGCGCCAATTCACCCCTCCACTTT.

The table lists this clone with a few counts. V gene TRBV10-3 combines with J gene TRBJ1-3; 7 nucleotides align to TRBD1. The CDR3 is 16 residues long. J was trimmed by 2 bases and V by 0 bases; bases with no gene match: 4. Per the germline V gene, CDR1 is ENHRY and CDR2 is SYGVKD. CDR3: CAISESRGQTGNTIYF. Here the CDR3 DNA reads TGTGCCATCAGTGAGTCGAGGGGACAGACTGGAAACACCATATATTTT.

V gene TRBV19 combines with J gene TRBJ2-7, with D possibly being TRBD1 (6 bases). This CDR3 region has 15 residues. CDR1 is LNHDA, CDR2 SQIVND, per germline (reference sequence). Trimming stripped 6 bases from V and 0 bases from J, with 15 bases between. This chain's CDR3 is CASRPQTGLSYEQYF. In nucleotides, the CDR3 is TGTGCCAGTAGACCACAGACAGGCCTCTCCTACGAGCAGTACTTC.

The chain combines TRBV7-2 with TRBJ1-1, with TRBD1 matching over 8 bases. This CDR3 contains 14 residues. V shed 6 bases, J shed 3 bases, and the junction held 6 bases outside the gene matches. Germline CDR1 reads SGHTA; CDR2 reads FQGNSA. The CDR3 sequence: CASRTPGGYTEAFF. In DNA, the CDR3 is TGTGCCAGCAGAACCCCAGGGGGCTACACTGAAGCTTTCTTT.

The chain carries TRBV29-1 and TRBJ1-2, with 9 bases that match TRBD1. The length of the CDR3 is 12 residues. The V and J ends lost 4 bases and 4 bases, in that order; junction bases with no gene match: 1. Looked up from germline, CDR1 is SQVTM and CDR2 is ANQGSEA. The CDR3 protein is CSVGDRAYGYTF. The CDR3 nucleotides read TGCAGCGTTGGGGACAGGGCCTATGGCTACACCTTC. The full variable domain, completed using reference TRBV29-1 and TRBJ1-2, is SAVISQKPSRDICQRGTSLTIQCQVDSQVTMMFWYRQQPGQSLTLIATANQGSEATYESGFVIDKFPISRPNLTFSTLTVSNMSPEDSSIYLCSVGDRAYGYTFGSGTRLTVV.